This T cell receptor beta chain appears in the sequencing data of a study of cytomegalovirus exposure and HLA in healthy donors. In germline, CDR1 is GTSNPN, CDR2 SVGIG (reference sequence). The CDR3 is made up of 13 amino acids. V lost 2 bases and J lost 9, with 14 bases in between. The PCR ran on 60 Vbeta and 13 Jbeta primers. Sequenced by immunoSEQ multiplex PCR; TCRdb stores in-frame clones only, minus some. This table has more than 150,000 clones, 81% appearing once. The sequencing input was PBMCs. The rearrangement joins TRBV30 to TRBJ1-5; tentative D call: TRBD1 (5 bases). The receptor was isolated from a man aged 50 to 60 in good health and CMV-seropositive. Written as DNA, the CDR3 is TGTGCCTGGAGTTTCGGGGGAGTTGGGCCCCAGCATTTT. Its translation: CAWSFGGVGPQHF.